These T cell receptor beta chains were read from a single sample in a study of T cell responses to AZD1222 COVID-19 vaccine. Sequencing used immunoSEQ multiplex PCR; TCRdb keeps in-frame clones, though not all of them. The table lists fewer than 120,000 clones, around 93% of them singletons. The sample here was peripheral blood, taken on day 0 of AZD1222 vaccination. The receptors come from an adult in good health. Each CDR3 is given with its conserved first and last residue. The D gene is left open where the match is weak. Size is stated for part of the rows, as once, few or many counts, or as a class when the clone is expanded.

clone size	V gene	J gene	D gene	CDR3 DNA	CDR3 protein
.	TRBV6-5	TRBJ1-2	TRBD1	TGTGCCAGCAGAGGACAGGGCTACTATGGCTACACCTTC	CASRGQGYYGYTF
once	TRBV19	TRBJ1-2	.	TGTGCCAGTAGTATAAACGGGATAGGTGGCTACACCTTC	CASSINGIGGYTF
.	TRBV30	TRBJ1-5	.	TGTGCCTGGAGTGGAGGTGTAACAGTTAACCCCCCAAAGTATAGCAATCAGCCCCAGCATTTT	CAWSGGVTVNPPKYSNQPQHF
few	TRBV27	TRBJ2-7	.	TGTGCCAGCGGCGGGCGGGCCGGGAAGCAGTACTTC	CASGGRAGKQYF
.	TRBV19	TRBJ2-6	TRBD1	TGTGCCAGCGATGGCGGGACAGGAATTTCGCCTGGGGCCAACGTCCTGACTTTC	CASDGGTGISPGANVLTF
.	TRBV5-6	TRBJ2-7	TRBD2	TGTGCCAGCAGCGGGGGACTAGCGGACGAGCAGTACTTC	CASSGGLADEQYF
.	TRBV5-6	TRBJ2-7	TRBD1	TGTGCCAGCAGTTTGGACAGGGAAAGCGAGCAGTACTTC	CASSLDRESEQYF
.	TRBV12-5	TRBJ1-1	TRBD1	TGTGCTAGTGGTCCGGACAGGGGGAAGGGTTCGGACACTGAAGCTTTCTTT	CASGPDRGKGSDTEAFF
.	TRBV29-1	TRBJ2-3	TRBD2	TGCAGCGTGGACGAGCGGGGGAGCACAGATACGCAGTATTTT	CSVDERGSTDTQYF
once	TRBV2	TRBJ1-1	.	TGTGCCAGCAAGCGGCAGGGAGTTGACACTGAAGCTTTCTTT	CASKRQGVDTEAFF
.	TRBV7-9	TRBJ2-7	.	TGTGCCAGCAGCCCCAGTGGGGGGGGGACAGTCTACTTC	CASSPSGGGTVYF